This T cell receptor (beta chain) was sequenced for a study of blood T cell repertoires in COVID-19. Turning to the study itself: In each case, the material was cDNA or gDNA derived from T cells, B-cell-depleted T cells, or PBMCs.

The study recruited people aged 18 to 89 years across under 25 US areas. Clinical histories supplied by participants themselves formed the basis of cohort assignment. Recovered participants had two consecutive negative NP/OP PCR tests, healthcare professional clearance, or symptom resolution. This clone is a singleton in its sample. The table came from immunoSEQ multiplex PCR; TCRdb's copy has only in-frame clones and leaves some out. The table records fewer than 350,000 clones, roughly 87% of them present only once. V lost 4 bases and J lost 1; bases outside the gene matches: 6. In germline, CDR1 is MNHEY, CDR2 SMNVEV (reference sequence). The CDR3 runs 15 residues.

The chain has TRBV27 and TRBJ1-2; TRBD1 aligns across 7 bases. The sample was PBMCs or T cells enriched from blood (not recorded which). This TCR came from a woman aged 40 to 55 who had recovered from COVID-19. The CDR3: CASSSWGQSNYGYTF. The CDR3 DNA reads TGTGCCAGCAGTTCTTGGGGACAGAGTAACTATGGCTACACCTTC.